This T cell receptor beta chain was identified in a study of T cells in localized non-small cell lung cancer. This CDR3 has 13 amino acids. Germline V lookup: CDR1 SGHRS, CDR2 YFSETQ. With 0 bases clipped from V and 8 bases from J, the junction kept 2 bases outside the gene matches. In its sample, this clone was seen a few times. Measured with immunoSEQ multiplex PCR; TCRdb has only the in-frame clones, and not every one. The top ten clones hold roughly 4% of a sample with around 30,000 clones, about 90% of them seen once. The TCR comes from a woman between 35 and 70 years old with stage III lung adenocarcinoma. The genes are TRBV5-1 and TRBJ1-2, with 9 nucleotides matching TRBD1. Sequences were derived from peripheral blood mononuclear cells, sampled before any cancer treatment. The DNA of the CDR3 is TGCGCCAGCAGCTTGGGGACAGGGGAAGGCTACACCTTC. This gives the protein CASSLGTGEGYTF.